This T cell receptor beta chain was identified in a study of shared clonotypes between healthy human individuals (TCRdb year 2020). In the study overall: Three men and a couple of women, aged 18 to 49 years, made up the cohort. Blood TCR repertoires of a handful of healthy adults were deeply sequenced to estimate repertoire size and the extent of clonotype sharing between individuals. For each donor, CD4 naive and CD4 memory were each run on three plates, CD8 naive on two plates, and CD8 memory on one plate. Between about 0.85 and 9.5 billion PBMCs per donor were obtained by leukapheresis. To increase sequencing depth and limit assay-specific biases, different laboratories used diverse techniques to prepare libraries and sequence TCR repertoires. Study-wide conclusions, independent of this receptor: Compared with non-shared clonotypes, the clonotypes found in all four sorted-subset donors had higher generation probabilities. The small number of donors limited the genetic and exposure-history diversity represented. Based on pairwise subsampling, the degree of clonotype sharing among donors was expected to be affected by sequencing depth. Sharing across a handful of donors was observed for approximately 5% of naive CD4, 3.5% of naive CD8, 2% to 2.5% of memory CD4, and roughly 0.4% of memory CD8 clonotypes. Naive subsets generally had larger estimated clonotype richness than memory subsets. Sampling was limited to blood, and TCR repertoires in tissue likely differ from TCR repertoires in blood. Incomplete sequencing was indicated by rarefaction of sorted-subset datasets, despite the large sequencing depth.

Deletion took 0 bases off V and 1 base off J, with a span of 15 bases between the germline ends. The CDR3 measures 17 amino acids from cysteine to phenylalanine. Only the CDR3 region is kept as DNA, spanning 51 bases read in frame from base 1. CDR1 and CDR2 were assigned from the germline V gene as SGHDN and FVKESK. TCR CDR3 regions were amplified from genomic DNA by multiplex PCR using the deep immunoSEQ assay. Extracted genomic DNA from each cell subset was distributed evenly across all wells of several immunoSEQ 96-well plates, and each plate was treated as a replicate. For sorted subsets, around 0.2 ug of genomic DNA, equivalent to 30,000 or so T cell genomes, went into each replicate PCR. Purified libraries were quantified with a Qubit 3.0 fluorometer, sized on a Bioanalyzer 2100, and re-quantified with the KAPA Library Quantification kit. Every immunoSEQ 96-well plate was sequenced on a dedicated single-read 150-cycle Illumina NextSeq 550 flow cell. Processing in the source paper ran as follows. Because the immunoSEQ output included only junctional sequences and no quality scores, the filtering could not be the same as the filtering used for full-length reads. Sequences were annotated with PyIR, a Python wrapper for IgBLAST v1.9, and V/J genes and CDR3 were assigned using IMGT germline references. Reads with weak V/J assignments (E-value above 1e-6), missing CDR3, stop codons, out-of-frame junctions, or ambiguous translated residues were removed. V3J clonotypes were defined by identical inferred V gene, J gene, and CDR3 amino acid sequence. Percentage overlap between repertoires was computed as shared unique clonotypes divided by the size of the smaller repertoire. Richness of each repertoire was evaluated using RTK rarefaction, the Chao1 estimator, and Recon v2.1 estimates of unobserved clonotypes. Generation probabilities were computed with OLGA for all TCRbeta clonotypes obtained by the gDNA method from several donors. TCRdb obtained this table from immuneACCESS and retained in-frame rearrangements with V and J assigned. These tables miss some clones; where compared with another copy, unresolved V genes account for less than half of the shortfall, and the remainder is unexplained. The V and J calls and clone size are taken from that table; D and trimming were inferred from the DNA. The sample table shows 1.6 million or so clones, and around 97% are seen once. Approximately 1.2% of the sample is held by the ten biggest clonotypes.

The donors were healthy, HIV-negative adults who had no recently reported acute infections or vaccinations. Every donor was a Caucasian adult living in Nashville, Tennessee, USA. CD4+ T cells were enriched by magnetic negative selection; naive cells were then positively selected on CD45RA, and the negative fraction formed the memory subset. Blood was obtained by leukapheresis, after which PBMCs were separated by Ficoll-Histopaque density gradient centrifugation and cryopreserved in liquid nitrogen vapor phase. Analytical flow cytometry was used to check the purity and quantity of every magnetically sorted T cell population. Genomic DNA was isolated from each sorted fraction and quantified by UV absorbance on a Nanodrop 2000c. This clone was seen just once. There is no known antigen for this receptor. Qualities for individual bases were not recorded, and no much larger clone is one base off.

The receptor comes from a man aged 25-45 years in good health. Specimen: naive CD4+ T cells sorted from blood. This specimen's cell subset or site label, per the study, means: CD45RA+ positively selected. Here the chain combines TRBV14 and TRBJ2-5; TRBD2 is a possible D gene, resting on 6 matching bases. Here is the DNA: TGTGCCAGCAGCCAAGAGGGGGTTCTAGCGACCCAAGAGACCCAGTACTTC. The encoded protein is CASSQEGVLATQETQYF. The entire variable domain, with the stretches around the CDR3 drawn from the reference TRBV14 and TRBJ2-5 proteins, is EAGVTQFPSHSVIEKGQTVTLRCDPISGHDNLYWYRRVMGKEIKFLLHFVKESKQDESGMPNNRFLAERTGGTYSTLKVQPAELEDSGVYFCASSQEGVLATQETQYFGPGTRLLVL.